This entry lists 18 T cell receptor beta chains sequenced from one sample in a study of control samples from healthy donors and cancer patients. Here immunoSEQ multiplex PCR was the method, and the copy in TCRdb shows in-frame clones only, minus some. The table includes 100,000 to 150,000 clones, 89% detected once. Material for sequencing was PBMCs. The receptors originated from a man aged 45-60 years with head and neck cancer.

V and J are TRBV30 and TRBJ2-2; no definite D call. This CDR3 has 14 amino acids. Trimming took off 2 bases at V and 2 bases at J, with 9 bases between the two ends. Germline V gene lookup returns CDR1 GTSNPN and CDR2 SVGIG (reference sequence). CDR3 DNA sequence: TGTGCCTGGAGTTTACAGCTAAACACCGGGGAGCTGTTTTTT. Amino acids: CAWSLQLNTGELFF.

The chain links TRBV4-2 to TRBJ1-4; D is uncertain. The length of the CDR3 is 15 residues. Trimming cost V 0 bases and J 8 bases, with 13 bases left between them. Germline V gene data show CDR1 as LGHNA and CDR2 as YNFKEQ. The CDR3 is CASSQERRLGEKLFF. CDR3 coding DNA: TGTGCCAGCAGCCAAGAAAGGCGGCTAGGGGAAAAACTGTTTTTT.

The gene calls are TRBV18 and TRBJ1-6; D call uncertain. Germline-derived CDR1 and CDR2 are KGHSH and LQKENI. Trimming took 8 bases from V and 11 from J, leaving 16 bases between them. The CDR3 sequence is 13 residues long. The CDR3 coding sequence is TGTGCCAGCGCGCCAAAGGTTAAAACACCCCTCCACTTT. Protein sequence: CASAPKVKTPLHF.

The CDR3 bases are TGTGCCTGGAGTGCAGACATCAAGGATCAGCCCCAGCATTTT. Translated: CAWSADIKDQPQHF. The chain combines TRBV30 with TRBJ1-5; no reliable D call. V lost 1 base and J lost 5, with 12 bases in between. CDR1 and CDR2 (germline): GTSNPN, SVGIG (reference sequence). The CDR3 sequence is 14 residues long.

This chain uses TRBV11-2 with TRBJ2-3; D tentatively fits TRBD1 or TRBD2 (5 bases each). The ends were cut back, 1 base at V and 4 bases at J, with 12 bases in the middle. The CDR3 sequence is 15 residues long. In germline, CDR1 is SGHAT, CDR2 FQNNGV. The CDR3 spells CASSLAVWGSDTQYF. The CDR3 DNA reads as TGTGCCAGCAGCTTAGCAGTTTGGGGGTCAGATACGCAGTATTTT.

The chain has TRBV5-1 and TRBJ2-2; possibly TRBD1 for D (5 bases). V was trimmed by 4 bases and J by 0 bases, leaving 13 bases between them. Looked up from germline, CDR1 is SGHRS and CDR2 is YFSETQ. The CDR3 totals 16 residues. DNA for the CDR3: TGCGCCAGCAGCCCGCTGACAGCCTCGAACACCGGGGAGCTGTTTTTT. Amino acids: CASSPLTASNTGELFF. Complete variable domain (other parts from reference TRBV5-1 and TRBJ2-2): KAGVTQTPRYLIKTRGQQVTLSCSPISGHRSVSWYQQTPGQGLQFLFEYFSETQRNKGNFPGRFSGRQFSNSRSEMNVSTLELGDSALYLCASSPLTASNTGELFFGEGSRLTVL.

The chain couples TRBV5-1 to TRBJ2-7; TRBD1 agrees at 9 bases. The CDR3 totals 16 residues. Losses at the gene ends were 0 bases for V and 3 bases for J; bases not matched to a gene: 7. The germline CDR1 and CDR2 sequences are SGHRS and YFSETQ. The CDR3 DNA reads TGCGCCAGCAGCTTGGCGGAGGGGACAGGGCTCTACGAGCAGTACTTC. This sequence encodes CASSLAEGTGLYEQYF.

The gene calls are TRBV5-1 and TRBJ2-7; D is unclear. V lost 1 base and J lost 2, with 4 bases in between. The CDR3 runs 12 residues. The V gene's germline CDR1 is SGHRS and CDR2 YFSETQ. CDR3 bases: TGCGCCAGCAGCTTGTCTCCCTACGAGCAGTACTTC. It yields the protein CASSLSPYEQYF.

This clone was seen a few times. The rearrangement uses TRBV12-3 or TRBV12-4 and TRBJ2-3; 8 bases fit TRBD2. The CDR3 is made up of 12 amino acids. The junction had 4 bases not matched to a gene; V was cut back by 3 bases and J by 11 bases. For the CDR3, the DNA is TGTGCCAGCAGTTTGGCCGGGAGGGTGCAGTATTTT. Its protein product is CASSLAGRVQYF.

V is TRBV5-1 and J is TRBJ1-2, with TRBD1 identical over 7 bases. The V gene end was trimmed by 2 bases and the J gene end by 1 base; junction bases not matched to a gene: 2. CDR1 and CDR2 (germline): SGHRS, YFSETQ. CDR3 size: 14 residues. In nucleotides, the CDR3 is TGCGCCAGCAGCTTAGGGGGCCTTAACTATGGCTACACCTTC. This gives the protein CASSLGGLNYGYTF. The complete variable domain, with remaining parts taken from reference TRBV5-1 and TRBJ1-2, reads KAGVTQTPRYLIKTRGQQVTLSCSPISGHRSVSWYQQTPGQGLQFLFEYFSETQRNKGNFPGRFSGRQFSNSRSEMNVSTLELGDSALYLCASSLGGLNYGYTFGSGTRLTVV.

J is TRBJ1-3 and V is TRBV9, with D maybe TRBD1 (5 bases). CDR1 is SGDLS, CDR2 YYNGEE, per germline. The CDR3 covers 17 residues. Trimming stripped 4 bases from V and 0 bases from J, with 17 bases between. CDR3 bases: TGTGCCAGCAGCTTCTTGGGCCAGGGTTACTCTGGAAACACCATATATTTT. As protein: CASSFLGQGYSGNTIYF.

CDR3 nucleotide sequence: TGTGCCAGCAGCCCAATGGGGACTAGCGGGGGGGGCGATACGCAGTATTTT. It codes for CASSPMGTSGGGDTQYF. V usage is TRBV7-9 and J usage is TRBJ2-3; 16 nucleotides match TRBD2. Germline V gene sequence: CDR1 SEHNR, CDR2 FQNEAQ (reference sequence). V shed 5 bases and J 6 bases; nucleotides not matched to a gene: 8. The CDR3 is 17 residues long.

A few counts support this clone. The V and J genes are TRBV12-3 or TRBV12-4 and TRBJ2-2; D gene unclear. Trimming removed 7 bases from V and 8 bases from J, with 8 bases in between. The CDR3 consists of 11 residues. For the CDR3, the DNA is TGTGCCAGCACCATGGGGGGGGAGCTGTTTTTT. Amino acid sequence: CASTMGGELFF.

The V gene is TRBV29-1, the J gene TRBJ2-7, with TRBD1 matching over 9 bases. Trimming at V came to 4 bases and at J to 2 bases, leaving 6 bases not matched to a gene. Germline V gives CDR1 SQVTM, CDR2 ANQGSEA. This CDR3 has 14 residues. In DNA form, the CDR3 reads TGCAGCGTTGCCCTCAGACAGGGGGCCTACGAGCAGTACTTC. This gives the protein CSVALRQGAYEQYF.

This chain connects TRBV5-4 to TRBJ2-5; possibly TRBD2 for D (7 bases). The ends were cut back, 2 bases at V and 7 bases at J, with 15 bases in the middle. Looked up from germline, CDR1 is SGHNT and CDR2 is YYREEE (reference sequence). The CDR3 is 14 residues long. The CDR3 DNA reads TGTGCCAGCAGCTTCGAAGGCGGGGGCCGGACCCAGTACTTC. Translated, it gives CASSFEGGGRTQYF.

The chain recombines TRBV10-2 with TRBJ1-6; 9 bases align to TRBD1. CDR1 and CDR2 from the germline V gene are WSHSY and SAAADI. The V segment lost 6 bases and the J segment 7 bases; nucleotides outside the gene matches: 10. CDR3 length: 16 amino acids. The CDR3 DNA follows: TGCGCCAGCAGACCACAGGGGGCCGGGGGAAATTCACCCCTCCACTTT. Its protein is CASRPQGAGGNSPLHF.

The J gene is TRBJ1-5, the V gene TRBV5-1; D uncertain. The germline V and J ends were trimmed by 4 bases and 3 bases, with 14 bases remaining between them. This CDR3 is built from 15 residues. CDR1 SGHRS and CDR2 YFSETQ come from the germline V gene. The CDR3 DNA follows: TGCGCCAGCAGCCGCGTTCGAGGGCTCAATCAGCCCCAGCATTTT. It encodes CASSRVRGLNQPQHF.

The chain links TRBV2 to TRBJ2-7; 9 nucleotides match TRBD1. V was pared by 6 bases and J by 6 bases, with 9 bases of the junction left unmatched. Germline values: CDR1 SNHLY, CDR2 FYNNEI. This CDR3 region has 14 residues. CDR3 nucleotides: TGTGCCAGCAGGTTATCGACAGGGGGAGGCGAGCAGTACTTC. This codes for CASRLSTGGGEQYF.